These T cell receptor beta chains were read from a single sample in a study of blood T cell repertoires in COVID-19. Generated by immunoSEQ multiplex PCR, the TCRdb table keeps only in-frame clones and is missing some. The sample yields 490,000 or so clones, 88% seen once. The sequenced material came from PBMCs or T cells enriched from blood (not recorded which). These receptors came from an older woman who had recovered from COVID-19. CDR3s include the opening cysteine and the closing phenylalanine or tryptophan. A D gene is named only where the DNA matches it firmly. Some rows mark clone size as missing; the rest say once, few, many or name a class of expanded clone.

clone_size	v_call	d_call	j_call	cdr3_aa	cdr3_nt
NA	TRBV5-4	NA	TRBJ1-4	CASSRGEEKLFF	TGTGCCAGCAGCCGGGGGGAGGAAAAACTGTTTTTT
NA	TRBV24-1	NA	TRBJ2-5	CATSDRAQQGRETQYF	TGTGCCACCAGTGATAGGGCCCAGCAGGGAAGAGAGACCCAGTACTTC
NA	TRBV5-5	NA	TRBJ1-5	CASSLDLEAYQPQHF	TGTGCCAGCAGCTTGGATTTGGAGGCATATCAGCCCCAGCATTTT
NA	TRBV15	NA	TRBJ2-1	CATQSSRPSYNEQFF	TGTGCCACCCAAAGCTCGAGGCCGTCCTACAATGAGCAGTTCTTC
NA	TRBV19	TRBD1	TRBJ1-6	CASRTGQGNSPLHF	TGTGCCAGTAGGACGGGACAGGGCAATTCACCCCTCCACTTT
NA	TRBV5-1	NA	TRBJ2-1	CASSLARNEQFF	TGCGCCAGCAGCTTGGCCCGCAATGAGCAGTTCTTC
NA	TRBV11-2	TRBD1	TRBJ2-2	CASSGTGAGELFF	TGTGCCAGCAGCGGGACAGGGGCCGGGGAGCTGTTTTTT
NA	TRBV11-2	NA	TRBJ2-5	CASSLESTQETQYF	TGTGCCAGCAGCTTAGAGTCAACACAAGAGACCCAGTACTTC
few	TRBV6-6	NA	TRBJ1-5	CASSYSSSNQPQHF	TGTGCCAGCAGTTATAGCAGCAGCAATCAGCCCCAGCATTTT
NA	TRBV9	TRBD1	TRBJ1-2	CASTPPHQGAGGYTF	TGTGCCAGCACCCCCCCTCACCAGGGGGCGGGTGGCTACACCTTC
NA	TRBV6-5	NA	TRBJ2-3	CASSFQTLGTDTQYF	TGTGCCAGCAGTTTCCAGACACTCGGAACAGATACGCAGTATTTT
NA	TRBV10-3	TRBD1	TRBJ1-2	CATEGTGINYGYTF	TGTGCCACCGAGGGGACAGGGATTAACTATGGCTACACCTTC
NA	TRBV19	TRBD2	TRBJ2-1	CASSRPSGGAGEQFF	TGTGCCAGTAGTAGACCTAGCGGGGGGGCCGGTGAGCAGTTCTTC
NA	TRBV20-1	NA	TRBJ2-3	CSASPADTQYF	TGCAGTGCTTCCCCGGCAGATACGCAGTATTTT
NA	TRBV24-1	TRBD1	TRBJ1-2	CATSGSHPGGRYGYTF	TGTGCCACCAGTGGTTCGCACCCAGGGGGCCGGTATGGCTACACCTTC
once	TRBV5-1	NA	TRBJ2-7	CASSLVARGYEQYF	TGCGCCAGCAGCTTGGTGGCCCGGGGGTACGAGCAGTACTTC
once	TRBV1	NA	TRBJ2-7	CTSSQERSGGASYEQYF	TGCACCAGCAGCCAAGAAAGGAGTGGGGGCGCCTCCTACGAGCAGTACTTC
NA	TRBV5-1	NA	TRBJ1-6	CASSFRTALDSPLHF	TGCGCCAGCAGCTTCAGGACAGCCTTGGATTCACCCCTCCACTTT
few	TRBV5-1	TRBD1	TRBJ2-1	CASSLGTGGNNEQFF	TGCGCCAGCAGCCTAGGGACAGGGGGCAACAATGAGCAGTTCTTC
NA	TRBV5-5	NA	TRBJ1-1	CASSLQGSNTEAFF	TGTGCCAGCAGCTTGCAGGGGTCGAACACTGAAGCTTTCTTT
NA	TRBV7-2	NA	TRBJ2-3	CASSLGLSTDTQYF	TGTGCCAGCAGCTTAGGTCTTAGCACAGATACGCAGTATTTT
NA	TRBV5-4	TRBD1	TRBJ2-2	CASSSGQGTGELFF	TGTGCCAGCAGCTCGGGACAGGGCACCGGGGAGCTGTTTTTT
NA	TRBV11-2	NA	TRBJ1-5	CASSLGAGPQPQHF	TGTGCCAGCAGCTTAGGGGCAGGCCCTCAGCCCCAGCATTTT
NA	TRBV19	NA	TRBJ1-5	CASMGDTFNQPQHF	TGTGCCAGTATGGGCGACACATTCAATCAGCCCCAGCATTTT
NA	TRBV9	NA	TRBJ1-6	CASEGPGSPLHF	TGTGCCAGCGAGGGTCCGGGGTCACCCCTCCACTTT
NA	TRBV7-6	TRBD2	TRBJ2-2	CASSLQLAANTGELFF	TGTGCCAGCAGCTTACAACTAGCGGCGAACACCGGGGAGCTGTTTTTT
NA	TRBV7-9	NA	TRBJ2-3	CASSLSEGLTKDTQYF	TGTGCCAGCAGCCTCAGCGAGGGCCTGACCAAAGATACGCAGTATTTT
NA	TRBV9	TRBD1	TRBJ1-6	CASRGTGGNSPLHF	TGTGCCAGCAGGGGGACAGGGGGGAATTCACCCCTCCACTTT
NA	TRBV11-3	NA	TRBJ1-1	CASSLVQTHAFF	TGTGCCAGCAGCTTAGTACAAACCCATGCTTTCTTT
NA	TRBV11-3	NA	TRBJ1-1	CASSFGGNTEAFF	TGTGCCAGCAGCTTCGGCGGAAACACTGAAGCTTTCTTT
few	TRBV19	NA	TRBJ1-5	CASTPGLSYGNQPQHF	TGTGCCAGTACTCCAGGGCTTAGTTACGGCAATCAGCCCCAGCATTTT
NA	TRBV11-2	NA	TRBJ1-2	CASSLGAEVYGYTF	TGTGCCAGCAGCTTAGGGGCGGAGGTCTATGGCTACACCTTC
NA	TRBV27	NA	TRBJ2-3	CASSLLAATDTQYF	TGTGCCAGCAGTTTACTGGCGGCGACAGATACGCAGTATTTT